This TCR beta chain was identified in a study of T cell responses to AZD1222 COVID-19 vaccine. Clones were read by immunoSEQ multiplex PCR, and TCRdb kept only the in-frame ones, dropping some. The repertoire holds fewer than 300,000 clones, with 93% as singletons. The germline V gene has CDR1 SGHDT and CDR2 YYEEEE. Trimming pared 4 bases from V and 3 bases from J, leaving 13 bases between. The CDR3 consists of 14 residues. The material sequenced was peripheral blood, taken on day 0 of AZD1222 vaccination. V is TRBV5-6 and J is TRBJ1-2, with D unclear. The clonotype comes from an adult in good health. CDR3 sequence reads: CASSVSGDYYGYTF. Written as DNA, the CDR3 is TGTGCCAGCAGCGTCAGCGGTGACTACTATGGCTACACCTTC.